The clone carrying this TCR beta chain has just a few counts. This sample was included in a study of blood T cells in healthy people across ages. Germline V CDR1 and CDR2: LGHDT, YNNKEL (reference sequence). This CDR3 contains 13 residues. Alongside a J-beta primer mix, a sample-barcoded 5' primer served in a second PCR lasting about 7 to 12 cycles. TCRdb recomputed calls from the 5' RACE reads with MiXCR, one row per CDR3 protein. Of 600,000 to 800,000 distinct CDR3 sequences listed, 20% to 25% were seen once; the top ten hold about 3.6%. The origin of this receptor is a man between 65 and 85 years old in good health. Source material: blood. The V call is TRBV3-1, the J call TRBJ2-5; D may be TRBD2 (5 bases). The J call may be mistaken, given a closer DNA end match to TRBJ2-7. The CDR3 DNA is TGTGCCAGCAGCCCTTACTCCACTAGCGAGCAGTACTTC. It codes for CASSPYSTSEQYF.